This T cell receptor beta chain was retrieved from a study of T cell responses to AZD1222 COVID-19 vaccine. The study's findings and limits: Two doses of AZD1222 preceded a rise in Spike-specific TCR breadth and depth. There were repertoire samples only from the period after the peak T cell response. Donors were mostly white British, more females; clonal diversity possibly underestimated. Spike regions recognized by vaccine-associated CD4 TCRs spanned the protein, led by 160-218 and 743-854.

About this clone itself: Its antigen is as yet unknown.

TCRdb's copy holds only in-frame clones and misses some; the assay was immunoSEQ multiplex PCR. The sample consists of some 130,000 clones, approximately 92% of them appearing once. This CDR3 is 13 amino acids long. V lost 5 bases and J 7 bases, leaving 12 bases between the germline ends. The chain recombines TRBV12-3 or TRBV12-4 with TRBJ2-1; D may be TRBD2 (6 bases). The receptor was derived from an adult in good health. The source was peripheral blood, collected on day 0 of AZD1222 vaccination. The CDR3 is CASSPYAGNEQFF. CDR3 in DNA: TGTGCCAGCAGTCCCTACGCGGGAAATGAGCAGTTCTTC.